This T cell receptor beta chain was identified during a study of blood T cell repertoires in COVID-19. Original analysis: Nucleated cell number was recorded as an estimate derived from reference gene primer amplification. Libraries were prepared by immunoSEQ multiplex PCR; TCRdb keeps only in-frame clonotypes and omits some of them. V and J calls and clone size come straight from that table; D and trimming were deduced from the DNA. The data hold 140,000 or so clones, with roughly 88% observed a single time. J gave up 4 bases and V 1 base, and 2 bases lay outside the gene matches. CDR1 and CDR2 from the germline V gene are SGHVS and FNYEAQ. The CDR3 spans 15 residues.

This sequence originates from a man between 60 and 75 years old with active or convalescent COVID-19. The sequenced material came from peripheral blood. The chain uses TRBV7-6 and TRBJ2-2; TRBD1 matches at 8 bases. This CDR3 is CASSLGTGTTGELFF. CDR3 DNA sequence: TGTGCCAGCAGCTTAGGGACAGGGACCACCGGGGAGCTGTTTTTT.